Below, one T cell receptor beta chain is given with its context. These data belong to a study of blood T cell repertoires in COVID-19. Measured with immunoSEQ multiplex PCR; TCRdb has only the in-frame clones, and not every one. The repertoire holds 250,000 to 350,000 clones, with roughly 88% as singletons. The CDR3 extends over 13 amino acids. V was clipped by 9 bases and J by 7 bases, with 16 bases between them. The germline gives CDR1 MDHEN, CDR2 SYDVKM. Sequencing input: PBMCs or T cells enriched from blood (not recorded which). This chain uses TRBV28 with TRBJ1-5; tentative D call: TRBD1 (5 bases). The TCR comes from a woman in her twenties or thirties who had recovered from COVID-19. The CDR3 protein is CASLGGFVQPQHF. In DNA, the CDR3 is TGTGCCAGTCTGGGGGGGTTCGTCCAGCCCCAGCATTTT.